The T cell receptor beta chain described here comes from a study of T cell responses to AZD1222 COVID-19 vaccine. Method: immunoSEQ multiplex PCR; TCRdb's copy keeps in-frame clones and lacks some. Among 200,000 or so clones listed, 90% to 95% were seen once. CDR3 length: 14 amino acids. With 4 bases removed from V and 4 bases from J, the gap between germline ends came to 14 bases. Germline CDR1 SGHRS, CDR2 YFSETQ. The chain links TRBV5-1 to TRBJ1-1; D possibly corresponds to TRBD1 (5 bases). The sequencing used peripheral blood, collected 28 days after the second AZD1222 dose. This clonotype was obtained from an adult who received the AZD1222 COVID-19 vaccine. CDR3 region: CASSGQGVLTEAFF. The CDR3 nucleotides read TGCGCCAGCAGCGGGCAGGGAGTTCTCACTGAAGCTTTCTTT.